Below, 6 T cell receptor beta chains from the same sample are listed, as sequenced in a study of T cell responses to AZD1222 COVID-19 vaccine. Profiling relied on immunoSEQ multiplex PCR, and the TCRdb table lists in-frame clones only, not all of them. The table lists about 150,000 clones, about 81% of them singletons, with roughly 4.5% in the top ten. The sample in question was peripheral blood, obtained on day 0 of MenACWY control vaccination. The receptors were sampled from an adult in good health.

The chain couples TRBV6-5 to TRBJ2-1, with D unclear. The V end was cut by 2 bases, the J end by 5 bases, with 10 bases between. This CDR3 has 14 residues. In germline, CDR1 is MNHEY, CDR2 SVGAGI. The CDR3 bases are TGTGCCAGCAGTTACCGGCAGTTTAACAATGAGCAGTTCTTC. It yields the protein CASSYRQFNNEQFF.

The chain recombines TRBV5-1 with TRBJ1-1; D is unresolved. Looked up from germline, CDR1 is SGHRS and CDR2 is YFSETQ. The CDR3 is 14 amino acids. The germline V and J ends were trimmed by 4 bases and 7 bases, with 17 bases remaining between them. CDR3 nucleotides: TGCGCCAGCAGCCCGGGTCCCCCGCCGATTGAAGCTTTCTTT. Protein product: CASSPGPPPIEAFF.

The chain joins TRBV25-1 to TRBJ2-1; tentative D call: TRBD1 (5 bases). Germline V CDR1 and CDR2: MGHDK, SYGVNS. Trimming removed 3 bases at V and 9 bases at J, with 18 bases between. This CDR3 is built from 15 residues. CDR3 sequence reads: CASSEENRYFGEQFF. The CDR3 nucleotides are TGTGCCAGCAGTGAGGAAAACAGGTACTTTGGTGAGCAGTTCTTC.

Here the CDR3 reads CASSEFESNSGNTIYF. The DNA for the CDR3 is TGTGCCAGCAGTGAATTCGAGTCCAACTCTGGAAACACCATATATTTT. V gene TRBV6-1 combines with J gene TRBJ1-3; no firm D call. V lost 2 bases to trimming and J lost 0 bases, with 11 bases between them. Germline loops: CDR1 MNHNS, CDR2 SASEGT. CDR3 length equals 16 residues.

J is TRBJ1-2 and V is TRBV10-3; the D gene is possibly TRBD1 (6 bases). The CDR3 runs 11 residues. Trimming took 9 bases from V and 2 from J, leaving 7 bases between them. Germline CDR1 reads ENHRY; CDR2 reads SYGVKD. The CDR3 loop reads CAIQGNYGYTF. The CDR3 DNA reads TGTGCCATACAGGGAAACTATGGCTACACCTTC.

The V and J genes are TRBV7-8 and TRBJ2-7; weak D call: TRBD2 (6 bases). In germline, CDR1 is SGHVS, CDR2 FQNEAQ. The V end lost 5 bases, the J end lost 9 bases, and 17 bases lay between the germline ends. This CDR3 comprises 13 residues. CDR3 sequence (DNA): TGTGCCAGCAGCCAGGATACCAACGGGGGGCAGTACGTC. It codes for CASSQDTNGGQYV.